Below are 8 T cell receptor beta chains sequenced from a single sample in a study of blood T cell repertoires in COVID-19. Generated by immunoSEQ multiplex PCR, the TCRdb table keeps only in-frame clones and is missing some. This repertoire shows some 170,000 clones, about three quarters found once; its top ten account for about 26%. The material sequenced was peripheral blood. These receptors were taken from a woman aged 70-85 years with acute or convalescent COVID-19.

The V and J genes are TRBV18 and TRBJ1-5; possible D gene TRBD1, 5 bases. Trimming took 4 bases from V and 5 from J, leaving 15 bases between them. Per germline, CDR1 KGHSH and CDR2 LQKENI. CDR3 length equals 15 residues. The CDR3 here is CASSLRRVLDQPQHF. Here the CDR3 DNA reads TGTGCCAGCTCACTCCGCAGGGTCTTGGATCAGCCCCAGCATTTT.

The genes are TRBV5-1 and TRBJ2-5; TRBD1 aligns across 9 bases. V shed 3 bases and J 5 bases; nucleotides not matched to a gene: 5. The CDR3 is 14 residues long. Germline values: CDR1 SGHRS, CDR2 YFSETQ. Here the CDR3 DNA reads TGCGCCAGCAGCTCACAGGGGGCTCGGGAGACCCAGTACTTC. It encodes CASSSQGARETQYF.

This sequence joins TRBV2 and TRBJ2-2, with unresolved D. From germline, CDR1 is SNHLY and CDR2 FYNNEI. The CDR3 totals 13 residues. V lost 6 bases and J 5 bases, leaving 10 bases between the germline ends. DNA for the CDR3: TGTGCCAGCAGATTGGCAATTACCGGGGAGCTGTTTTTT. Its translation is CASRLAITGELFF.

The chain uses TRBV5-1 and TRBJ2-6; no clear D. Germline CDR1 reads SGHRS; CDR2 reads YFSETQ. Trimming left V 4 bases short and J 0 bases short, with 8 bases between. This CDR3 is 15 amino acids long. CDR3 sequence reads: CASSQQNSGANVLTF. The CDR3 nucleotides read TGCGCCAGCAGCCAACAGAACTCTGGGGCCAACGTCCTGACTTTC.

The chain combines TRBV29-1 with TRBJ2-1; D is possibly TRBD2 (6 bases). In germline, CDR1 is SQVTM, CDR2 ANQGSEA. V was cut by 7 bases and J by 6 bases, with 13 bases left in between. This CDR3 is 12 amino acids long. The CDR3 DNA follows: TGCAGCGCCGAGGGGCGGGGCAATGAGCAGTTCTTC. Protein sequence: CSAEGRGNEQFF.

The chain is built from TRBV28 and TRBJ2-4, with a tentative D call TRBD1 (6 bases). CDR3 length equals 13 residues. Germline CDR1 and CDR2: MDHEN and SYDVKM. V was clipped by 3 bases and J by 8 bases, with 11 bases between them. The CDR3 loop reads CASSFRAGDIQYF. Here the CDR3 DNA reads TGTGCCAGCAGTTTTAGGGCAGGGGACATTCAGTACTTC.

The chain combines TRBV19 with TRBJ2-3; TRBD1 might be the D (5 bases). The CDR3 runs to 14 residues. Trimming stripped 3 bases from V and 0 bases from J, with 7 bases between. The germline V gene has CDR1 LNHDA and CDR2 SQIVND (reference sequence). The CDR3 loop reads CASSMTASTDTQYF. The CDR3 DNA follows: TGTGCCAGTAGTATGACAGCTAGCACAGATACGCAGTATTTT.

As concerns this clone: The germline gene is not matched at one end of the junction; a read error may be the cause. The rearrangement links TRBV12-3 or TRBV12-4 to TRBJ1-1; the D is unclear. CDR3 length equals 13 residues. This chain's CDR3 is CASTLNGNTEAFF. In nucleotides, the CDR3 is TGTGCCAGCACTTTAAACGGGAACACTGAAGCTTTCTTT.